This is a list of T cell receptor beta chains from one sample in a study of blood T cell repertoires in COVID-19. The assay was immunoSEQ multiplex PCR, and TCRdb's table has in-frame clones only and misses some. The sample holds more than 75,000 clones; 65% to 90% are singletons and the top ten take approximately 1.2%. The sample comprised peripheral blood. These TCRs come from a man older than 75 with active or convalescent COVID-19. Both conserved end residues are part of each CDR3. Fields, in order: V gene, clone size, J gene, D gene, CDR3 protein, CDR3 DNA. D genes are given only for firm matches. Only some rows state a clone size, as once, few, many or a class for expanded clones.

TRBV28	once	TRBJ2-5	TRBD2	CASGAGLAGGGETQYF	TGTGCCAGCGGGGCTGGACTAGCGGGAGGTGGTGAGACCCAGTACTTC
TRBV6-5	.	TRBJ1-2	.	CASSSSGGGYTF	TGTGCCAGCAGTTCCTCCGGGGGTGGCTACACCTTC
TRBV27	few	TRBJ1-2	TRBD1	CASSTSVTGIYGYTF	TGTGCCAGCAGTACCTCCGTGACAGGGATCTATGGCTACACCTTC
TRBV7-2	.	TRBJ2-1	TRBD1	CASSPGQGRNEQFF	TGTGCCAGCAGCCCGGGACAGGGGCGGAATGAGCAGTTCTTC
TRBV6-2/TRBV6-3	once	TRBJ2-1	TRBD1	CASSSFYGTGIPHEQFF	TGTGCCAGCAGCTCCTTCTACGGGACAGGTATACCCCACGAGCAGTTCTTC
TRBV4-3	.	TRBJ2-5	TRBD1	CASSHWDRRETQYF	TGCGCCAGCAGCCATTGGGACAGGCGAGAGACCCAGTACTTC
TRBV9	.	TRBJ2-3	.	CASSLSTDTQYF	TGTGCCAGCAGCCTAAGCACAGATACGCAGTATTTT
TRBV27	.	TRBJ2-4	TRBD1	CASSPKDRVFALAKNIQYF	TGTGCCAGCAGTCCAAAGGACAGGGTCTTTGCCTTAGCCAAAAACATTCAGTACTTC
TRBV10-3	.	TRBJ2-3	TRBD1	CAISYRQGQGDTQYF	TGTGCCATCAGCTACAGACAGGGGCAGGGAGATACGCAGTATTTT
TRBV11-1	once	TRBJ2-2	.	CASSLDSNTGELFF	TGTGCCAGCAGCTTAGACTCGAACACCGGGGAGCTGTTTTTT
TRBV4-3	.	TRBJ1-2	TRBD1	CASSQSRGMSYGYTF	TGCGCCAGCAGCCAGAGCAGGGGGATGTCCTATGGCTACACCTTC
TRBV7-3	.	TRBJ1-2	.	CASSFGGVDGYTF	TGTGCCAGCAGCTTTGGGGGGGTTGATGGCTACACCTTC
TRBV7-2	.	TRBJ1-1	TRBD1	CASRPGQVNTEAFF	TGTGCCAGCAGACCGGGACAGGTGAACACTGAAGCTTTCTTT
TRBV30	few	TRBJ2-7	.	CAWSVLHEQYF	TGTGCCTGGAGTGTACTGCACGAGCAGTACTTC
TRBV10-1	.	TRBJ2-1	TRBD2	CASIRVWTSDNEQFF	TGCGCCAGCATACGAGTTTGGACTAGTGACAATGAGCAGTTCTTC
TRBV11-2	.	TRBJ1-6	.	CASSRTEYNSPLHF	TGTGCCAGCAGCCGGACAGAATATAATTCACCCCTCCACTTT
TRBV19	.	TRBJ2-6	.	CASSVTPGTGANVLTF	TGTGCCAGTAGTGTAACGCCCGGGACAGGGGCCAACGTCCTGACTTTC
TRBV11-2	.	TRBJ1-6	TRBD1	CASSLVAGTGGFVVSPLHF	TGTGCCAGCAGTTTGGTCGCCGGGACAGGGGGCTTCGTAGTTTCACCCCTCCACTTT
TRBV2	few	TRBJ1-5	TRBD1	CASSAGGLRQPQHF	TGTGCCAGCAGTGCAGGGGGCCTACGACAGCCCCAGCATTTT
TRBV15	.	TRBJ2-2	TRBD1	CATRKTGDDTGELFF	TGTGCCACCAGGAAGACAGGGGACGACACCGGGGAGCTGTTTTTT
TRBV24-1	few	TRBJ2-7	.	CATTMSSYEQYF	TGTGCCACCACAATGAGCTCCTACGAGCAGTACTTC
TRBV30	.	TRBJ1-1	.	CAWSVFGNLNTEAFF	TGTGCCTGGAGTGTTTTCGGGAATTTGAACACTGAAGCTTTCTTT
TRBV7-2	.	TRBJ2-2	.	CASSLAEGIAVGELFF	TGTGCCAGCAGCTTAGCGGAGGGGATAGCGGTCGGGGAGCTGTTTTTT
TRBV2	.	TRBJ2-1	.	CASMGHLGPTNNEQFF	TGTGCCAGCATGGGCCATTTAGGCCCGACAAACAATGAGCAGTTCTTC
TRBV14	.	TRBJ2-1	.	CASSQDHGAGNNEQFF	TGTGCCAGCAGCCAAGATCATGGAGCGGGCAACAATGAGCAGTTCTTC
TRBV3-1/TRBV3-2	few	TRBJ1-6	.	CASSRASNSPLHF	TGTGCCAGCAGCCGGGCTTCAAATTCACCCCTCCACTTT
TRBV30	.	TRBJ1-1	TRBD1	CAYRGKGALGTEAFF	TGTGCCTATCGGGGGAAGGGGGCATTGGGAACTGAAGCTTTCTTT
TRBV6-5	.	TRBJ2-2	TRBD2	CASSILAGYTGELFF	TGTGCCAGCAGTATACTAGCGGGGTACACCGGGGAGCTGTTTTTT
TRBV19	.	TRBJ2-7	TRBD2	CASSRTSGAYEQYF	TGTGCCAGTAGTAGGACTAGCGGGGCCTACGAGCAGTACTTC
TRBV9	.	TRBJ2-6	TRBD1	CADRVSGANVLTF	TGTGCAGACAGGGTATCCGGGGCCAACGTCCTGACTTTC
TRBV4-1	.	TRBJ1-1	.	CASSQDLAEAFF	TGCGCCAGCAGCCAAGATCTTGCTGAAGCTTTCTTT
TRBV5-1	.	TRBJ2-7	TRBD1	CASSAGDSLYEQYF	TGCGCCAGCTCCGCAGGGGACAGTCTCTACGAGCAGTACTTC